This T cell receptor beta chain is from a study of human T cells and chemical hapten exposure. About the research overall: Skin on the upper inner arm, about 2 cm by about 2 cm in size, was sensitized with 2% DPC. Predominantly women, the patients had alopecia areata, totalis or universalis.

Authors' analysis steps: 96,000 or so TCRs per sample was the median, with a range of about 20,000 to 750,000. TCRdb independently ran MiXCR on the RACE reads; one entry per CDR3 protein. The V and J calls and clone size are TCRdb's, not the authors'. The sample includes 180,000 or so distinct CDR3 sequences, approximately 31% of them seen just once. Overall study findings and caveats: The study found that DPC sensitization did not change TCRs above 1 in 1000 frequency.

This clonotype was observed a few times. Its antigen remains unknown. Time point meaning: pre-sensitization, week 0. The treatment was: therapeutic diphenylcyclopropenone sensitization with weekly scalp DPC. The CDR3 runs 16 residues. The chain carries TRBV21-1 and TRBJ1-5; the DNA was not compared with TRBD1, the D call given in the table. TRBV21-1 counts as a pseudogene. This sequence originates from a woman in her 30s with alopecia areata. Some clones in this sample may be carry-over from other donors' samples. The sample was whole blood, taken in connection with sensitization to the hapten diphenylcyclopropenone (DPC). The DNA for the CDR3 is TGTGCCAGCAGCAAAGTAGGCACAGGGGAGGATCAGCCCCAGCATTTT. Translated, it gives CASSKVGTGEDQPQHF.